One T cell receptor beta chain is described in this entry. Its antigen is not identified. The source of the sample is a study of shared clonotypes between healthy human individuals. Overall study: The study drew on two women and a few men aged 18 to 49 as donors. Study-level points and caveats: Sharing across a handful of donors was seen in around 5% of naive CD4 clonotypes.

Naive CD8 cells were CD45RO-negative, positively selected for CCR7, excluding terminally differentiated effector memory CD45RA+ cells. The donor population consisted of healthy HIV-negative adults with no recent acute infections or vaccinations. The CDR3 extends over 16 amino acids. Losses at the gene ends were 5 bases for V and 2 bases for J; bases not matched to a gene: 6. The germline gives CDR1 MNHEY, CDR2 SMNVEV (reference sequence). Splitting of each subset's genomic DNA was done evenly across several immunoSEQ plates. The method was immunoSEQ multiplex PCR; TCRdb's version includes in-frame clones alone and lacks a portion of them. The data show about 2.1 million clones, around 93% seen once.

Sequencing was performed on naive CD8+ T cells from PBMCs. The chain uses TRBV27 and TRBJ2-3; 11 positions match TRBD2. This receptor was identified in a man aged 18 to 29 in good health. Some clones in this sample may be carry-over from other donors' samples. CDR3 sequence reads: CASSILGLADTDTQYF. CDR3 coding DNA: TGTGCCAGCAGTATACTGGGACTAGCGGACACAGATACGCAGTATTTT.